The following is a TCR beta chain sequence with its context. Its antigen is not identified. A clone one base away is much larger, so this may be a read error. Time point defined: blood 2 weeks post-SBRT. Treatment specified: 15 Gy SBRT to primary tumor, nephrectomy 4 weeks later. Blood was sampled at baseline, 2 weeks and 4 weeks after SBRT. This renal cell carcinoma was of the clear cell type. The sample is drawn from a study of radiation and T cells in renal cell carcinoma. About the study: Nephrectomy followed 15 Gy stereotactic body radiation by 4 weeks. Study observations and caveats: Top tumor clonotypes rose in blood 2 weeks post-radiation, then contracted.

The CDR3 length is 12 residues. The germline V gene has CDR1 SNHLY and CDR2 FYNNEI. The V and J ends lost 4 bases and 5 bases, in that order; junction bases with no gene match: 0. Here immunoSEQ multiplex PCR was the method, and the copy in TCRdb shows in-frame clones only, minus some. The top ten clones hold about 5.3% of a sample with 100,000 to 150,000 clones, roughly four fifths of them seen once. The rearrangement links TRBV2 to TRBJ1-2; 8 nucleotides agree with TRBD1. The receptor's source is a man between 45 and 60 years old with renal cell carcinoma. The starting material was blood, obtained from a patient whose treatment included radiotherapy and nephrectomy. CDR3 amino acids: CASSGQGYGYTF. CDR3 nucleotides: TGTGCCAGCAGTGGACAGGGGTATGGCTACACCTTC.